This TCR beta chain was observed in a study of Graves' ophthalmopathy and Graves' hyperthyroidism. Turning to the study itself: Upon initial diagnosis and before any treatment, peripheral blood was collected.

This clonotype appeared a single time. Its specificity is not known. Reliance was placed on clinical symptoms, serum thyroxine, TRAb, thyroid ultrasound and orbital computed tomography for diagnosis. Someone took the PBMCs out of 10 ml of fresh peripheral blood. Amplification of the TCR beta CDR3 regions used RNA transcripts (as template). After a first-round RT-PCR with HTBI primers, a second-round multiplex PCR was run. TCRdb reprocessed the multiplex PCR reads with MiXCR, giving one entry per CDR3 protein. Of some 200,000 distinct CDR3 sequences in the sample, 25% to 30% are singletons; the top ten hold 9.1%. General study findings and limits: Appearing in blood as well were most expanded thyroid clonotypes above 0.001 frequency.

Sample: peripheral blood. This receptor was taken from a man aged 45-60 years with Graves' ophthalmopathy.

The CDR3 coding sequence is TGTGCCAGCAGCCTTCGGACTAGCGGGAAAGAGACCCAGTACTTC. This sequence encodes CASSLRTSGKETQYF. The rearrangement joins TRBV11-3 to TRBJ2-5; 12 bases agree with TRBD2. The CDR3 has 15 amino acids. V lost 5 bases to trimming and J lost 3 bases; unmatched junction nucleotides: 4. Germline CDR1 is SGHNT and CDR2 is YENEEA.